Following are 19 T cell receptor beta chains from one sample sequenced in a study of shared clonotypes between healthy human individuals. Using immunoSEQ multiplex PCR, the repertoire was profiled, and TCRdb retains in-frame clones only, with some absent. Counted here are about 980,000 clones, over 60% occurring once; the ten biggest clones make up about 1.5%. Sequenced: memory CD4+ T cells sorted from blood. The subset: CD45RA-negative fraction. These receptors were collected from a man aged 18 to 30 in good health.

On this clone itself: The junction departs from germline at one end; a sequencing error may be responsible. The chain employs TRBV2 and TRBJ2-5; 11 nucleotides agree with TRBD1. Germline CDR1 and CDR2: SNHLY and FYNNEI. CDR3 length equals 16 residues. The chain's CDR3 is CASSQWTGGVGETQYF. The CDR3 DNA follows: TGTGCCAGCAGTCAATGGACAGGGGGCGTCGGAGAGACCCAATACTTC.

The rearrangement joins TRBV6-5 to TRBJ2-7; D may correspond to TRBD1 or TRBD2 (6 bases each). V lost 0 bases, J lost 5 bases, and 11 bases lay in between. The CDR3 is made up of 14 amino acids. CDR1 and CDR2 from the germline V gene are MNHEY and SVGAGI. CDR3 loop: CASSYSNREDEQYF. Here the CDR3 DNA reads TGTGCCAGCAGTTACTCGAACAGGGAGGACGAGCAGTACTTC.

The chain couples TRBV7-2 to TRBJ2-5; 14 bases map to TRBD2. The CDR3 sequence is 15 residues long. The V gene's germline CDR1 is SGHTA and CDR2 FQGNSA. The V and J ends lost 4 bases and 4 bases, in that order; junction bases with no gene match: 2. Written as DNA, the CDR3 is TGTGCCAGCAGCTCGACTAGCGGGAGGGGAGAGACCCAGTACTTC. This gives the protein CASSSTSGRGETQYF.

The chain has TRBV10-3 and TRBJ1-2, with 7 bases that match TRBD1. Germline V CDR1 and CDR2: ENHRY, SYGVKD. V gave up 3 bases and J gave up 5 bases; unmatched junction bases: 3. The CDR3 is made up of 13 amino acids. CDR3 sequence reads: CAISETGEYGYTF. The CDR3 region has the DNA TGTGCCATCAGTGAAACAGGGGAGTATGGCTACACCTTC.

The chain couples TRBV5-1 to TRBJ2-5; D possibly corresponds to TRBD2 (5 bases). CDR1 is SGHRS, CDR2 YFSETQ, per germline. V was shortened by 0 bases and J by 7 bases, with 13 bases between the two germline ends. The CDR3 loop spans 14 amino acids. The CDR3 reads CASSLVSGEGTQYF. CDR3 DNA: TGCGCCAGCAGCTTGGTTTCGGGCGAGGGGACCCAGTACTTC.

This clone showed up just a few times. Other DNA sequences in this sample translate to the same CDR3. This chain connects TRBV5-6 to TRBJ1-3; perhaps TRBD1 as D (5 bases). Germline V gene sequence: CDR1 SGHDT, CDR2 YYEEEE. CDR3 size: 15 residues. Trimming left V 1 base short and J 1 base short, with 9 bases between. The CDR3 DNA follows: TGTGCCAGCAGCTTGCCGGGGGGTTCTGGAAACACCATATATTTT. Its protein is CASSLPGGSGNTIYF.

The chain links TRBV5-4 to TRBJ1-6, with 9 bases identical to TRBD1. Per germline, CDR1 SGHNT and CDR2 YYREEE (reference sequence). The CDR3 extends over 16 amino acids. Unmatched junction bases numbered 11, after V lost 3 bases and J lost 10 bases. CDR3 sequence (DNA): TGTGCCAGCAGCTACTTCGGGACAGGGAGGGAATCACCCCTCCACTTT. It encodes CASSYFGTGRESPLHF.

A word on this clone: Compared with germline, one end of the junction differs, possibly owing to a read error. The V gene is TRBV7-7, the J gene TRBJ2-2; 8 bases align to TRBD2. Germline V CDR1 and CDR2: SSHAT, FNYEAQ (reference sequence). CDR3 length equals 16 residues. The CDR3 coding sequence is TGTGCTAGCAGCGCCAAGCGGGGGCCGAACACCGGGGAGCTGTTTTTT. This encodes CASSAKRGPNTGELFF.

The CDR3 nucleotides read TGTGCCAGCAGCTTAGCGGGCACTAGCGCCAGCTCCTACAATGAGCAGTTCTTC. Encoded protein: CASSLAGTSASSYNEQFF. The chain couples TRBV11-3 to TRBJ2-1; 7 bases fit TRBD2. This CDR3 region has 18 residues. J was trimmed by 0 bases and V by 1 base; bases with no gene match: 9. Germline CDR1 reads SGHNT; CDR2 reads YENEEA.

The chain employs TRBV11-2 and TRBJ1-1; tentatively, D is TRBD1 (5 bases). The CDR3 is made up of 15 amino acids. Trimming removed 2 bases at V and 6 bases at J, with 16 bases between. Germline V lookup: CDR1 SGHAT, CDR2 FQNNGV. CDR3 protein: CASSLPGPRSAEAFF. CDR3 sequence (DNA): TGTGCCAGCAGCTTACCGGGACCGAGGTCGGCTGAAGCTTTCTTT.

This clone was observed a handful of times. J is TRBJ1-2 and V is TRBV30; 7 bases align to TRBD1. After removal of 1 base from V and 4 bases from J, the junction contained 6 bases not matched to a gene. Germline V gives CDR1 GTSNPN, CDR2 SVGIG (reference sequence). This CDR3 has 14 residues. The CDR3 bases are TGTGCCTGGAGTGCCCCTGCAGGGGGCTATGGCTACACCTTC. This gives the protein CAWSAPAGGYGYTF.

There are many counts of this clone. The same CDR3 arises from other DNA sequences in this sample as well. The V and J genes are TRBV19 and TRBJ2-2, with 12 bases fitting TRBD2. The CDR3 is made up of 18 amino acids. V was pared by 3 bases and J by 7 bases, with 12 bases of the junction left unmatched. CDR1 and CDR2 from the germline V gene are LNHDA and SQIVND (reference sequence). CDR3 residues: CASSIRLAGAFFGGELFF. In DNA, the CDR3 is TGTGCCAGTAGTATCAGACTAGCGGGAGCATTTTTCGGCGGGGAGCTGTTTTTT. The full variable domain, completed using reference TRBV19 and TRBJ2-2, is DGGITQSPKYLFRKEGQNVTLSCEQNLNHDAMYWYRQDPGQGLRLIYYSQIVNDFQKGDIAEGYSVSREKKESFPLTVTSAQKNPTAFYLCASSIRLAGAFFGGELFFGEGSRLTVL.

The chain carries TRBV11-2 and TRBJ2-2; maybe TRBD1 (6 bases). Germline V CDR1 and CDR2: SGHAT, FQNNGV. This CDR3 contains 17 residues. Trimming cost V 5 bases and J 1 base, with 17 bases left between them. The DNA for the CDR3 is TGTGCCAGCAGCCTCCGGGACAACAGGTGGAACACCGGGGAGCTGTTTTTT. It yields the protein CASSLRDNRWNTGELFF.

The V call is TRBV30, the J call TRBJ1-2; D is perhaps TRBD1 (5 bases). Germline loops: CDR1 GTSNPN, CDR2 SVGIG (reference sequence). The CDR3 length is 14 residues. V was cut by 3 bases and J by 4 bases, with 15 bases left in between. CDR3 nucleotide sequence: TGTGCCTGGAGCCGGGGGGGAGGGAGCTATGGCTACACCTTC. Translating gives CAWSRGGGSYGYTF.

The CDR3 region is CASKLAGGPYNEQFF. Here the CDR3 DNA reads TGTGCCAGCAAACTAGCGGGAGGGCCGTACAATGAGCAGTTCTTC. The V call is TRBV7-2, the J call TRBJ2-1; 13 bases are a match to TRBD2. Germline V CDR1 and CDR2: SGHTA, FQGNSA. The CDR3 is made up of 15 amino acids. V was pared by 7 bases and J by 4 bases, with 4 bases of the junction left unmatched.

The chain carries TRBV19 and TRBJ2-3; 10 bases align to TRBD2. V shed 7 bases and J 4 bases; nucleotides not matched to a gene: 8. Looked up from germline, CDR1 is LNHDA and CDR2 is SQIVND (reference sequence). The CDR3 is 15 residues long. The CDR3 loop reads CASKSRGLAADTQYF. The CDR3 DNA sequence: TGTGCCAGTAAGAGTAGAGGACTAGCGGCAGATACGCAGTATTTT.

The chain uses TRBV29-1 and TRBJ2-2; D is perhaps TRBD2 (6 bases). The CDR3 is made up of 13 amino acids. V shed 4 bases and J shed 3 bases, with 9 bases lying between them. Germline values: CDR1 SQVTM, CDR2 ANQGSEA. CDR3 nucleotide sequence: TGCAGCGTTGTATGGGGGGACACCGGGGAGCTGTTTTTT. Translating it yields CSVVWGDTGELFF.

Details on this clone: Distinct nucleotide sequences in the sample also encode this CDR3. V usage is TRBV7-9 and J usage is TRBJ1-2; TRBD1 might be the D (5 bases). Per germline, CDR1 SEHNR and CDR2 FQNEAQ (reference sequence). The CDR3 covers 12 residues. The V end lost 5 bases, the J end lost 3 bases, and 7 bases lay between the germline ends. The CDR3: CASSPRDYGYTF. The CDR3 DNA follows: TGTGCCAGCAGCCCCAGGGACTATGGCTACACCTTC.

The chain is built from TRBV30 and TRBJ1-3; D is undetermined. The V and J ends lost 2 bases and 2 bases respectively, with 16 bases between them. Germline CDR1 is GTSNPN and CDR2 is SVGIG (reference sequence). The CDR3 sequence is 16 residues long. The CDR3 protein is CAWSPRKGGTGNTIYF. The CDR3 DNA reads TGTGCCTGGAGTCCACGCAAGGGCGGTACTGGAAACACCATATATTTT.